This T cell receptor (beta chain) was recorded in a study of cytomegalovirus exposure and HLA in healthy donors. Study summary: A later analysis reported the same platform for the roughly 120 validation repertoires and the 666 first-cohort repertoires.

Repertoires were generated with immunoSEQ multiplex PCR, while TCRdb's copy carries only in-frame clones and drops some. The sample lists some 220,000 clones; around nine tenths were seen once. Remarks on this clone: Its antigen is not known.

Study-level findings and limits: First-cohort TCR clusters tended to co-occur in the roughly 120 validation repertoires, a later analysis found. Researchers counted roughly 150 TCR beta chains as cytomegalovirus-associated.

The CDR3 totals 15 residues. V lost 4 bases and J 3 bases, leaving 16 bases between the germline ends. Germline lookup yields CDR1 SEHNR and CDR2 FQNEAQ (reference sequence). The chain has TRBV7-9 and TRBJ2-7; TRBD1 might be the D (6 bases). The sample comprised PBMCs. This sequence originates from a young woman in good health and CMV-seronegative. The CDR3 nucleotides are TGTGCCAGCAGCTACCTGTTGGGACAAGACTACGAGCAGTACTTC. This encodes CASSYLLGQDYEQYF.